These T cell receptor beta chains were read from a single sample in a study of blood T cell repertoires in COVID-19. The method was immunoSEQ multiplex PCR; TCRdb's version includes in-frame clones alone and lacks a portion of them. Of about 210,000 clones in the sample, 70% to 85% were seen once. The sequenced sample was peripheral blood. These receptors all stem from a man in his fifties or sixties with active or convalescent COVID-19. The CDR3 runs from the conserved cysteine through the conserved F or W. Fields, in order: V gene, D gene, clone size, J gene, CDR3 protein, CDR3 DNA. A D gene is named only where the DNA matches it firmly. Clone size appears in some rows only: once, few, many, or a class for an expanded clone.

TRBV29-1	TRBD2	NA	TRBJ2-1	CSVRERGSSYNEQFF	TGCAGCGTCCGGGAGCGGGGAAGCTCCTACAATGAGCAGTTCTTC
TRBV30	TRBD2	few	TRBJ2-1	CAWSVRLAGGNEQFF	TGTGCCTGGAGTGTACGACTAGCGGGAGGGAATGAGCAGTTCTTC
TRBV7-9	TRBD1	NA	TRBJ1-2	CASSLGTGFDGYTF	TGTGCCAGCAGCTTAGGGACAGGCTTTGATGGCTACACCTTC
TRBV29-1	TRBD1	NA	TRBJ1-1	CSDGGQGATTEAFF	TGCAGCGATGGCGGACAGGGGGCGACGACTGAAGCTTTCTTT
TRBV30	NA	NA	TRBJ2-3	CAWGHQGGADTQYF	TGTGCCTGGGGACACCAGGGAGGTGCAGATACGCAGTATTTT
TRBV5-1	TRBD1	NA	TRBJ2-2	CASLPAGTGTGELFF	TGCGCCAGCCTTCCTGCCGGGACAGGGACCGGGGAGCTGTTTTTT
TRBV27	TRBD1	few	TRBJ2-5	CASRPRDRRQETQYF	TGTGCCAGCAGGCCTCGGGACAGGAGACAAGAGACCCAGTACTTC
TRBV7-9	TRBD2	NA	TRBJ2-5	CASRTSGSETQYF	TGTGCCAGCAGGACTAGCGGGAGTGAGACCCAGTACTTC
TRBV2	TRBD1	NA	TRBJ2-1	CASSKPGTGGSYNEQFF	TGTGCCAGCAGTAAACCAGGGACAGGGGGATCCTACAATGAGCAGTTCTTC
TRBV2	TRBD1	NA	TRBJ1-5	CASRGTGAGQPQHF	TGTGCCAGCAGGGGGACAGGGGCTGGGCAGCCCCAGCATTTT
TRBV25-1	NA	NA	TRBJ1-6	CASSPPGSDGNSPLHF	TGTGCCAGCAGTCCACCGGGGTCAGACGGGAATTCACCCCTCCACTTT
TRBV5-1	NA	NA	TRBJ1-4	CASSGQGPPNEKLFF	TGCGCCAGCAGCGGCCAGGGCCCGCCTAATGAAAAACTGTTTTTT
TRBV7-2	TRBD2	NA	TRBJ2-7	CASSLLAGGPGEQYF	TGTGCCAGCAGCTTGCTAGCGGGAGGGCCAGGGGAGCAGTACTTC
TRBV19	NA	NA	TRBJ1-5	CASKSQGLYSNQPQHF	TGTGCCAGCAAATCTCAGGGGCTCTATAGCAATCAGCCCCAGCATTTT
TRBV15	TRBD1	once	TRBJ2-1	CATSRGDRGNEQFF	TGTGCCACCAGCAGGGGGGACAGGGGCAATGAGCAGTTCTTC
TRBV4-2	NA	NA	TRBJ2-5	CASSQDEGFQGTQYF	TGTGCCAGCAGCCAAGACGAGGGATTTCAAGGGACCCAGTACTTC
TRBV5-6	NA	NA	TRBJ2-4	CASSLMGHRNIQYF	TGTGCCAGCAGCTTGATGGGACACCGAAACATTCAGTACTTC
TRBV5-3	TRBD1	NA	TRBJ2-7	CARSFGQDYEQYF	TGTGCCAGAAGCTTCGGACAGGACTACGAGCAGTACTTC
TRBV4-1	NA	NA	TRBJ1-3	CASSQDRRIAGNTIYF	TGCGCCAGCAGCCAAGATCGGAGGATAGCTGGAAACACCATATATTTT
TRBV7-2	TRBD2	once	TRBJ2-1	CASSLHLAGRSSYNEQFF	TGTGCCAGCAGCTTACATTTAGCGGGCCGAAGCTCCTACAATGAGCAGTTCTTC
TRBV9	TRBD2	NA	TRBJ2-1	CASSVAGLAVYNEQFF	TGTGCCAGCAGCGTAGCGGGACTAGCGGTTTACAATGAGCAGTTCTTC
TRBV6-4	TRBD1	NA	TRBJ2-1	CASSPEGTGGHNEQFF	TGTGCCAGCAGCCCCGAGGGGACAGGGGGCCATAATGAGCAGTTCTTC
TRBV7-2	TRBD1	few	TRBJ1-2	CASSSGGNYGYTF	TGTGCCAGCAGCTCAGGGGGTAACTATGGCTACACCTTC
TRBV7-8	TRBD2	NA	TRBJ2-2	CASSLGASGKLGELFF	TGTGCCAGCAGCTTAGGGGCTAGCGGGAAACTCGGGGAGCTGTTTTTT
TRBV29-1	NA	NA	TRBJ1-2	CSVVQGGDGYTF	TGCAGCGTCGTACAGGGTGGTGATGGCTACACCTTC
TRBV9	TRBD1	NA	TRBJ1-2	CASSPHGTGGLSNYGYTF	TGTGCCAGCAGCCCCCACGGGACAGGGGGCCTTAGCAACTATGGCTACACCTTC
TRBV5-1	TRBD2	NA	TRBJ2-1	CASRAGDTYNEQFF	TGCGCCAGCAGAGCGGGGGACACCTACAATGAGCAGTTCTTC
TRBV29-1	NA	NA	TRBJ1-1	CSVGGGSHGAFF	TGCAGCGTTGGGGGAGGGAGTCACGGGGCTTTCTTT
TRBV7-9	TRBD2	NA	TRBJ2-2	CASNSGGTGELFF	TGTGCCAGCAACTCGGGGGGCACCGGGGAGCTGTTTTTT